The 12 T cell receptor beta chains below come from one sample, sequenced in a study of shared clonotypes between healthy human individuals. Profiled with immunoSEQ multiplex PCR; TCRdb holds only in-frame clones, not every one. The sample lists under 650,000 clones, 90% to 96% occurring once. Sequenced sample: naive CD4+ T cells sorted from blood. Subset: CD45RA+ positively selected. These receptors were obtained from a woman aged 25 to 39 in good health.

The chain couples TRBV5-1 to TRBJ2-7; the match to TRBD2 covers 11 bases. This CDR3 has 14 amino acids. Germline V gene lookup returns CDR1 SGHRS and CDR2 YFSETQ. V shed 4 bases, J shed 4 bases, and the junction held 4 bases outside the gene matches. The CDR3 loop is CASSGTSGGYEQYF. CDR3 nucleotides: TGCGCCAGCAGCGGAACTAGCGGGGGTTACGAGCAGTACTTC.

V gene TRBV5-1 combines with J gene TRBJ2-7; TRBD1 aligns across 10 bases. The germline V gene has CDR1 SGHRS and CDR2 YFSETQ. Trimming took 3 bases from V and 4 from J; bases not matched to a gene: 10. The CDR3 is 16 residues long. CDR3 loop: CASSSRTGQGSYEQYF. The CDR3 bases are TGCGCCAGCAGCTCGAGAACGGGACAGGGGAGTTACGAGCAGTACTTC.

V is TRBV19 and J is TRBJ1-1; unclear D gene. This CDR3 is 14 amino acids long. Germline CDR1 and CDR2: LNHDA and SQIVND (reference sequence). V lost 3 bases and J 0 bases, leaving 8 bases between the germline ends. CDR3 protein: CASSIGRVNTEAFF. CDR3 DNA: TGTGCCAGTAGTATTGGTCGGGTGAACACTGAAGCTTTCTTT.

The V gene is TRBV18, the J gene TRBJ2-7; D ambiguous. The germline V gene has CDR1 KGHSH and CDR2 LQKENI. V was trimmed by 8 bases and J by 0 bases, leaving 14 bases between them. The CDR3 is made up of 14 amino acids. The CDR3 nucleotides are TGTGCCAGCGCTCTTGGGGAAATCTCCTACGAGCAGTACTTC. This codes for CASALGEISYEQYF.

CDR3 sequence: CASSLDPAGDLYNEQFF. In nucleotides, the CDR3 is TGTGCCAGCAGCTTAGACCCAGCGGGAGACTTATACAATGAGCAGTTCTTC. The chain has TRBV7-9 and TRBJ2-1; 8 bases map to TRBD2. Germline V gene sequence: CDR1 SEHNR, CDR2 FQNEAQ (reference sequence). This CDR3 is 17 amino acids long. V gave up 1 base and J gave up 4 bases; unmatched junction bases: 9.

The chain links TRBV9 to TRBJ1-2; maybe TRBD1 (5 bases). From germline, CDR1 is SGDLS and CDR2 YYNGEE. The CDR3 is made up of 12 amino acids. V lost 1 base, J lost 9 bases, and 10 bases lay in between. CDR3 coding DNA: TGTGCCAGCAGCGTAATAGGACATAGCTACACCTTC. The encoded protein is CASSVIGHSYTF.

The chain recombines TRBV5-1 with TRBJ1-2; D is unresolved. This CDR3 is built from 14 residues. Germline V gene lookup returns CDR1 SGHRS and CDR2 YFSETQ. The V end lost 0 bases, the J end lost 7 bases, and 13 bases lay between the germline ends. CDR3 loop: CASSLAGQLSGYTF. CDR3 nucleotide sequence: TGCGCCAGCAGCTTGGCTGGCCAATTGAGTGGCTACACCTTC. Full variable domain (outside the CDR3, taken from reference TRBV5-1 and TRBJ1-2): KAGVTQTPRYLIKTRGQQVTLSCSPISGHRSVSWYQQTPGQGLQFLFEYFSETQRNKGNFPGRFSGRQFSNSRSEMNVSTLELGDSALYLCASSLAGQLSGYTFGSGTRLTVV.

The chain couples TRBV11-2 to TRBJ2-1; TRBD2 matches 7 bases. Trimming cost V 5 bases and J 11 bases; bases outside gene matches: 15. The CDR3 is 15 residues long. Germline CDR1 is SGHAT and CDR2 is FQNNGV. CDR3 nucleotides: TGTGCCAGCAGCCAGACTAGCTATACAAGGAGAAAGCAGTTCTTC. It encodes CASSQTSYTRRKQFF.

CDR3 sequence reads: CASSFRSGANVLTF. CDR3 DNA: TGTGCCAGCAGTTTCCGCTCTGGGGCCAACGTCCTGACTTTC. V is TRBV27 and J is TRBJ2-6; D remains unclear. The germline V gene encodes CDR1 MNHEY and CDR2 SMNVEV (reference sequence). This CDR3 has 14 amino acids. Trimming took off 3 bases at V and 0 bases at J, with 3 bases between the two ends.

The sample holds one count of this clone. The V and J genes are TRBV28 and TRBJ2-1; 8 nucleotides align to TRBD2. The V gene's germline CDR1 is MDHEN and CDR2 SYDVKM. V was clipped by 2 bases and J by 8 bases; unmatched bases: 17. This CDR3 is 18 amino acids long. DNA for the CDR3: TGTGCCAGCAGTTTACCCTCGGGTATCGGGAGGGCTCGGGATGAGCAGTTCTTC. Translating it yields CASSLPSGIGRARDEQFF.

The chain uses TRBV19 and TRBJ1-5; D might be TRBD1 (5 bases). The germline V gene encodes CDR1 LNHDA and CDR2 SQIVND (reference sequence). The V end was cut by 4 bases, the J end by 4 bases, with 5 bases between. The CDR3 is 12 residues long. The CDR3 here is CASSTGNQPQHF. DNA of the CDR3: TGTGCCAGTAGTACAGGGAATCAGCCCCAGCATTTT.

The CDR3: CASSWGWMNEQFF. The CDR3 nucleotides read TGTGCCAGCAGTTGGGGATGGATGAATGAGCAGTTCTTC. V gene TRBV28 combines with J gene TRBJ2-1, with D unresolved. The CDR3 contains 13 residues. The V gene lost 4 bases and the J gene lost 7 bases, with 11 bases spanning the gap. In germline, CDR1 is MDHEN, CDR2 SYDVKM.